These T cell receptor beta chains were read from a single sample in a study of OX40 agonist ivuxolimab in advanced cancers. Sequencing was performed with immunoSEQ multiplex PCR; in TCRdb, only in-frame clones are kept and a portion is missing. The sample lists approximately 60,000 clones, about 80% occurring once. Sequencing was performed on CD4+ or CD8+ T cells sorted from blood, taken in a trial of the OX40 agonist ivuxolimab. The source of these receptors is an adult with an advanced solid tumor such as melanoma, head and neck, liver or kidney cancer. Both conserved end residues are part of each CDR3. Each record gives: J gene, clone size, V gene, CDR3 protein. Clone size, where shown, is once, few, many, or a class for clones that have expanded.

TRBJ1-5 - TRBV19 CASRGDRQGTQPQHF
TRBJ2-7 - TRBV4-2 CASSHSGPSPYEQYF
- - TRBV5-1 CASSPVPTGEQYF
TRBJ2-5 - TRBV7-7 CASSLGQFQETQYF
TRBJ2-7 - TRBV6-1 CASSESGRGWEQYF
TRBJ2-3 - TRBV5-4 CASSPPGLAGGPFTDTQYF
TRBJ2-5 - TRBV9 CASSAPGTSGAGTQYF
TRBJ2-6 - TRBV18 CASSLGLPVSGANVLTF
TRBJ1-3 - TRBV7-2 CASSLGTGGGNTIYF
TRBJ2-1 - TRBV18 CASSPQGASLDEQFF
TRBJ2-7 - TRBV6-1 CASKFRAYYEQYF
TRBJ1-3 - TRBV7-9 CASSLEYWGYSGNTIYF
TRBJ1-1 - TRBV5-1 CASSLKGGNTEAFF
TRBJ2-7 many TRBV5-5 CASSWPIAGGAQYF
TRBJ1-2 - TRBV6-5 CASTLGGPNYGYTF
TRBJ1-2 - TRBV6-5 CASSLDSNYGYTF
TRBJ2-2 - TRBV6-5 CASSTLYTGELFF
TRBJ1-2 - TRBV18 CASSPTTPQGDFYGYTF
TRBJ2-1 - TRBV19 CASSRVRGPSSYNEQFF
TRBJ2-5 - TRBV19 CASTRTSSFGETQYF
TRBJ2-1 - TRBV5-1 CASSLGQGNEQFF
TRBJ2-5 - TRBV5-6 CASSPGGDPYQETQYF
TRBJ2-4 - TRBV6-1 CAGSDLVGVTNTKNIQYF